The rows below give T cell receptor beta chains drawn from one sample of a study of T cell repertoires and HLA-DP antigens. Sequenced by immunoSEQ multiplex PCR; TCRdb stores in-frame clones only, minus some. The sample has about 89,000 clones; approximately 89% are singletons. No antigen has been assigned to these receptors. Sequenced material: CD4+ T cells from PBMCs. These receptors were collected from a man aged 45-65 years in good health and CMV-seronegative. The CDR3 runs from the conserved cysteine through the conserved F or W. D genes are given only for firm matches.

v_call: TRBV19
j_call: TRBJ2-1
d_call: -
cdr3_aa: CASSTGTNHNEQFF

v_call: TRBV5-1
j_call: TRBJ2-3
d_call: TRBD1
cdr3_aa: CASSLRTGSATDTQYF

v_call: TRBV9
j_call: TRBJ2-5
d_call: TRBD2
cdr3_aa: CASSGLAGGLGETQYF

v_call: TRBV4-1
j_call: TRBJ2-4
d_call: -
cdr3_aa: CASSPDESIQYF

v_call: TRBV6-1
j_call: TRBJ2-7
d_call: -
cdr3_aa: CASSEGYGTNGQWEQYF

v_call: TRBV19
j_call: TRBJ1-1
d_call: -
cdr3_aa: CASSIGTNTEAFF

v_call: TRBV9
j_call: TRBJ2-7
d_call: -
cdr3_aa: CASSVYGDPRDEQYF

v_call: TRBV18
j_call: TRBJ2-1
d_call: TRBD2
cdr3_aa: CASSKQPGTSGYEQFF

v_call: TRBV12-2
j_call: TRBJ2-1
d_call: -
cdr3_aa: CASRLTTGRLARSFDNEQFF

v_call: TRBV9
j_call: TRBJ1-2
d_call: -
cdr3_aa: CASSVAPGRTNYGYTF

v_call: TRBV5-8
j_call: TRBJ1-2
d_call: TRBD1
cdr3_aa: CASSPGQGNDYGYTF

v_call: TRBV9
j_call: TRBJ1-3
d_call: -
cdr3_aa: CASSDLWGNTIYF

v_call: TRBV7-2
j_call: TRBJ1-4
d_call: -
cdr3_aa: CASTTGRVSNEKLFF

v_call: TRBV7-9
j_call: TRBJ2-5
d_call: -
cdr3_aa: CASSLGTGQYF

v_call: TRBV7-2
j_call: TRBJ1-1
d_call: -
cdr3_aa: CASNPLVSLVGRAFF

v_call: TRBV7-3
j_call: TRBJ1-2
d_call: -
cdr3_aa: CASSSQGGSYGYTF

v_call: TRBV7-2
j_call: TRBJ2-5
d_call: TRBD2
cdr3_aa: CASSGTSLETQYF

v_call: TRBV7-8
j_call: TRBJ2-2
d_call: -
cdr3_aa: CASSKQGTNTGELFF

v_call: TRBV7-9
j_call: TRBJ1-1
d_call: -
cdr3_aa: CASSLQGAGAFF

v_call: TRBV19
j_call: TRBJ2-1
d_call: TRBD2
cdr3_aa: CASKLGLASYNEQFF

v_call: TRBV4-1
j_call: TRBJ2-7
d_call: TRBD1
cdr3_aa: CASSRVQNRGRGEQYF

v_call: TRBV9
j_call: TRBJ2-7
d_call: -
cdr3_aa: CASSPEPLRGEQYF

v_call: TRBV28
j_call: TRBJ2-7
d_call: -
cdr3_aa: CASRRQDSYEQYF

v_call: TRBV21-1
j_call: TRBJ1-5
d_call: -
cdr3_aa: CASPEKGPSNQPQHF

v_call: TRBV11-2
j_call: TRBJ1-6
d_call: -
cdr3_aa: CASSLPRGAQRGNSPLHF

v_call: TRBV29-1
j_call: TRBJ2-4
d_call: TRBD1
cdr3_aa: CSVEQGADIQYF

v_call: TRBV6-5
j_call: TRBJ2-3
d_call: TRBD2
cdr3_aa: CASSSLAGGGDTQYF

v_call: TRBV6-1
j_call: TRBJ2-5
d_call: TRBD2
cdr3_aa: CASSVGGAETQYF

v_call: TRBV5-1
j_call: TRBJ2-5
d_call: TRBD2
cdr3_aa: CASSPAASGFSGTQYF

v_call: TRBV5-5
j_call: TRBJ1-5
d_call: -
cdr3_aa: CASNIPRSQPQHF

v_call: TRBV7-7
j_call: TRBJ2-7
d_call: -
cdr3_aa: CASSLLEGPISEQYF

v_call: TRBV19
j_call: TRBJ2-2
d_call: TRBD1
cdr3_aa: CATTSPSDRAHTGELFF

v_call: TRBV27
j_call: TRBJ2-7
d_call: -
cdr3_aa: CASSPPGTKYEQYF

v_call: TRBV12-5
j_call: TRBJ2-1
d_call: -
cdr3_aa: CASGWDGENEQFF

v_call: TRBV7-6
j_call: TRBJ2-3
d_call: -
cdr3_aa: CASSSLNTDTQYF

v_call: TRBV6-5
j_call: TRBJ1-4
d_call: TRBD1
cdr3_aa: CASREDRGKNEKLFF

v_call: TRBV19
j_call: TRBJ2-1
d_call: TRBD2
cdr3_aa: CASSIGSGNEQFF

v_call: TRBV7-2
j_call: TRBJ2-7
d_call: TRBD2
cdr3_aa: CASSTSGYEQYF

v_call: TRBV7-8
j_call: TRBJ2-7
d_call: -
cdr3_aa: CASSPQESGATYEQYF

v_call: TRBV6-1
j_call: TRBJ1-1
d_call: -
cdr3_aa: CASSLGPQNTEAFF

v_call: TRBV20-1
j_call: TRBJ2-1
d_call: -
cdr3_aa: CSARRDWEQFF

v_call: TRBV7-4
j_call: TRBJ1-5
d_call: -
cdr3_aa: CASSSGGEPQHF

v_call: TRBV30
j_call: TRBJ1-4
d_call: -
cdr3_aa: CACDSRLGEKLFF

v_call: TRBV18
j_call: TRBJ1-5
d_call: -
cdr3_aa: CASSPGSNQPQHF

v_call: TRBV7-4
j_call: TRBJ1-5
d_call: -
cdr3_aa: CASSSTFNQPQHF

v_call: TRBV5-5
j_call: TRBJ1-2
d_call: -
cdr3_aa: CASSLEVRAEGYTF

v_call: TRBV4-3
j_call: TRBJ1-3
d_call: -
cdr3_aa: CASSQYQGSGNTIYF

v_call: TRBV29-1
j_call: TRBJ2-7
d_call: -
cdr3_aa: CSARQQGLPYEQYF

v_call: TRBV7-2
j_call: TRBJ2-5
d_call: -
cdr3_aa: CASSLGVKETQYF

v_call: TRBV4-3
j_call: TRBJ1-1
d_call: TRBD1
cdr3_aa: CASSHRQGRTEAFF

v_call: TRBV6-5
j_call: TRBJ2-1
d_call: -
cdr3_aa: CASSYLGAIDNEQFF

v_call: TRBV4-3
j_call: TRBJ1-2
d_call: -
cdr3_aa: CASSQDLIVGVGGYTF

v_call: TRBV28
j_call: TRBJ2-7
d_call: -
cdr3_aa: CASSSGPSYEQYF

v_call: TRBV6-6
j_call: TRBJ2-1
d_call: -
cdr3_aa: CASRPSLGSYNEQFF

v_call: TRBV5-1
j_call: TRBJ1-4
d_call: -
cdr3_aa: CASSRDYRGANEKLFF

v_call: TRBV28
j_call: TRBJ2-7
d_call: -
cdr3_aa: CASSLLFYEQYF

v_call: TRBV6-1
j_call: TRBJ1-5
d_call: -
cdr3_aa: CASTGLGNQPQHF

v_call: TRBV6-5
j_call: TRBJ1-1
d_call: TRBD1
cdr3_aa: CASIQTGTVNTEAFF

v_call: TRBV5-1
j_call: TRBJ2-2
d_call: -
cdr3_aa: CASSRTENTGELFF